This T cell receptor beta chain was retrieved from a study of T cells in pancreatic ductal adenocarcinoma. Comments on this clone: Antigen unknown.

Selected pancreatic ductal adenocarcinoma patients had undergone surgery without neoadjuvant therapy. This table comes from immunoSEQ multiplex PCR, and its TCRdb copy is limited to in-frame clones, with some not included. The table includes 15,000 to 20,000 clones, approximately 91% detected once. Study-wide results and limits: Blood had more productive templates and about 8-fold more unique clonotypes than tumor.

The CDR3 consists of 17 residues. J was trimmed by 7 bases and V by 3 bases; bases with no gene match: 13. Germline V lookup: CDR1 SGDLS, CDR2 YYNGEE. This TCR was sampled from a human donor with pancreatic ductal adenocarcinoma. V is TRBV9 and J is TRBJ1-4; TRBD1 matches 9 bases. Sequenced: PBMCs. The CDR3: CASSAGTGPTTGEKLFF. The DNA of the CDR3 is TGTGCCAGCAGCGCCGGGACAGGGCCTACAACAGGTGAAAAACTGTTTTTT.